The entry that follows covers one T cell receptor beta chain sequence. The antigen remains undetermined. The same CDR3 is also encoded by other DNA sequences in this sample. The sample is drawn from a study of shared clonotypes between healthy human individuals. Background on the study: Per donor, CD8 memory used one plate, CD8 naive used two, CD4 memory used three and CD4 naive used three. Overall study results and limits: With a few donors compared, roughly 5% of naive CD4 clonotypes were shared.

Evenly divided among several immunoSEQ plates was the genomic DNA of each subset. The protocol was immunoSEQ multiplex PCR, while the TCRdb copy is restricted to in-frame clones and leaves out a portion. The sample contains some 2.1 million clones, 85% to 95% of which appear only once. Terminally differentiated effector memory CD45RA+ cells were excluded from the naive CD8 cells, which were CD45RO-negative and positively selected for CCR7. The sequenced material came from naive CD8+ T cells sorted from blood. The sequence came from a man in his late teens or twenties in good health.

For the CDR3, the DNA is TGTGCCAGCAGTTACGGGGGGGTCAACTATGGCTACACCTTC. Amino acids: CASSYGGVNYGYTF. The rearrangement links TRBV6-5 to TRBJ1-2, with D possibly matching TRBD1 (5 bases). Trimming left V 2 bases short and J 2 bases short, with 9 bases between. Germline CDR1 reads MNHEY; CDR2 reads SVGAGI. The CDR3 totals 14 residues.